The 14 T cell receptor beta chains below all came from one sample that was sequenced in a study of T cells after yellow fever vaccination. Via MiXCR, TCRdb re-called the 5' RACE reads, giving one row per CDR3 protein. In the table there are fewer than 350,000 distinct CDR3 sequences, around 4.5% of which are singletons. The sample consisted of PBMCs, taken 15 days after the yellow fever booster vaccination. The receptors were gathered from a man in his late teens or twenties who received the YFV17D yellow fever vaccine.

The CDR3 protein is CASSLKTGPVLNTEAFF. In DNA form, the CDR3 reads TGTGCCAGCAGCTTGAAGACAGGCCCGGTATTGAACACTGAAGCTTTCTTT. This sequence joins TRBV5-6 and TRBJ1-1; TRBD1 is a possible D gene (6 bases). This CDR3 comprises 17 residues. V shed 1 base and J shed 0 bases, with 16 bases lying between them. Germline lookup yields CDR1 SGHDT and CDR2 YYEEEE.

This clonotype has a handful of counts. The CDR3 DNA is TGTGCCAGCAGCTTAGCCAGGGGGCGGAATCAGCCCCAGCATTTT. Its translation is CASSLARGRNQPQHF. The chain recombines TRBV7-8 with TRBJ1-5, with 8 bases aligning to TRBD1. The trim removed 0 bases at V and 4 bases at J, leaving 2 bases unmatched. Germline-derived CDR1 and CDR2 are SGHVS and FQNEAQ. The CDR3 extends over 15 amino acids.

This clonotype has a handful of counts. A much larger clonotype is one base distant, so this may be a read error. This sequence joins TRBV6-2 or TRBV6-3 and TRBJ2-1; possibly TRBD2 for D (6 bases). Looked up from germline, CDR1 is MNHEY and CDR2 is SVGEGT. V was cut by 8 bases and J by 7 bases, with 9 bases left in between. The CDR3 has 11 amino acids. DNA for the CDR3: TGTGCCAGCTGCCGGGGGAATGAGCAGTTCTTC. Protein sequence: CASCRGNEQFF.

This clonotype was recorded at least ten times. The chain carries TRBV12-3 or TRBV12-4 and TRBJ1-1; the match to TRBD1 covers 9 bases. Trimming at V came to 5 bases and at J to 7 bases, leaving 11 bases not matched to a gene. The CDR3 spans 15 residues. This chain's CDR3 is CASSTGQGTVNEAFF. In nucleotides, the CDR3 is TGTGCCAGCAGTACGGGACAGGGAACAGTTAATGAAGCTTTCTTT.

In its sample, this clonotype was seen many times. The gene calls are TRBV5-1 and TRBJ2-7; TRBD1 matches 8 bases. The CDR3 loop spans 15 amino acids. V lost 3 bases and J lost 5; bases outside the gene matches: 10. Germline CDR1 reads SGHRS; CDR2 reads YFSETQ. The CDR3, as DNA: TGCGCCAGCAGCTCCCAGGGACAGGTAGAACACGAGCAGTACTTC. Its protein product is CASSSQGQVEHEQYF.

V usage is TRBV6-2 or TRBV6-3 and J usage is TRBJ1-1; D might be TRBD1 (6 bases). This CDR3 is built from 12 residues. V was trimmed by 6 bases and J by 11 bases, leaving 16 bases between them. CDR1 MNHEY and CDR2 SVGEGT come from the germline V gene. Here the CDR3 reads CASREGGFRAFF. The CDR3 DNA reads as TGTGCCAGCAGGGAGGGGGGATTTCGGGCTTTCTTT.

The chain joins TRBV4-1 to TRBJ2-2, with no clear D. Germline V CDR1 and CDR2: MGHRA, YSYEKL. This CDR3 has 13 residues. V was trimmed by 2 bases and J by 7 bases, leaving 8 bases between them. Written as DNA, the CDR3 is TGCGCCAGCAGCCAAAGTGCGGACGGGGAGCTGTTTTTT. This gives the protein CASSQSADGELFF.

This clonotype has a count of ten or more. The V call is TRBV9, the J call TRBJ2-3, with TRBD2 identical over 7 bases. This CDR3 has 14 amino acids. CDR1 and CDR2 (germline): SGDLS, YYNGEE. V shed 7 bases and J 3 bases; nucleotides not matched to a gene: 8. The CDR3 sequence: CASSEGGGTDTQYF. The DNA for the CDR3 is TGTGCCAGCTCCGAGGGCGGGGGTACAGATACGCAGTATTTT. Looking up the rest from reference TRBV9 and TRBJ2-3 gives the full variable domain: DSGVTQTPKHLITATGQRVTLRCSPRSGDLSVYWYQQSLDQGLQFLIQYYNGEERAKGNILERFSAQQFPDLHSELNLSSLELGDSALYFCASSEGGGTDTQYFGPGTRLTVL.

This clonotype was seen many times. This chain links TRBV6-2 or TRBV6-3 with TRBJ2-1, with 11 bases that match TRBD2. V dropped 10 bases and J dropped 6; count of bases not matched to a gene: 8. The CDR3 runs to 14 residues. From germline, CDR1 is MNHEY and CDR2 SVGEGT. This CDR3 reads CATTLAGEGNEQFF. As DNA, the CDR3 is TGTGCCACCACACTAGCGGGGGAAGGCAATGAGCAGTTCTTC.

The table lists this clonotype with many counts. V gene TRBV7-9 combines with J gene TRBJ1-5; D unresolved. The CDR3 is 12 amino acids. V was trimmed by 2 bases and J by 4 bases, leaving 3 bases between them. Germline-derived CDR1 and CDR2 are SEHNR and FQNEAQ (reference sequence). The CDR3 bases are TGTGCCAGCAGCTTATGGAATCAGCCCCAGCATTTT. Protein sequence: CASSLWNQPQHF.

V is TRBV6-5 and J is TRBJ1-2, with a weak D call TRBD1 (5 bases). There are 13 residues in the CDR3. Between the trimmed V and J ends, which lost 6 bases and 8 bases, there was a span of 16 bases. From germline, CDR1 is MNHEY and CDR2 SVGAGI. The CDR3 bases are TGTGCCAGCAGACCGGTCGACAGAGGCGGCTACACCTTC. It yields the protein CASRPVDRGGYTF.

The chain uses TRBV19 and TRBJ1-2; 7 positions agree with TRBD1. Unmatched junction bases numbered 22, after V lost 7 bases and J lost 8 bases. Germline V gives CDR1 LNHDA, CDR2 SQIVND (reference sequence). The CDR3 contains 17 residues. The DNA of the CDR3 is TGTGCCAGTACCCCACCCTACTTGACAGGGCGTCCTTGGGGCTACACCTTC. This sequence encodes CASTPPYLTGRPWGYTF.

V is TRBV20-1 and J is TRBJ2-3; D might be TRBD1 or TRBD2, each matching 6 bases. The CDR3 runs to 14 residues. Germline V gives CDR1 DFQATT, CDR2 SNEGSKA (reference sequence). Trimming removed 3 bases at V and 5 bases at J, with 15 bases between. CDR3 sequence: CSASRGPIVDTQYF. The CDR3 DNA is TGCAGTGCTAGTCGGGGGCCAATCGTAGATACGCAGTATTTT.

There are a few counts of this clonotype. The V call is TRBV20-1, the J call TRBJ2-2, with D possibly matching TRBD2 (6 bases). The CDR3 runs 14 residues. Between the trimmed V and J ends, which lost 3 bases and 3 bases, there was a span of 11 bases. The germline V gene has CDR1 DFQATT and CDR2 SNEGSKA (reference sequence). The CDR3 loop reads CSASDGGYTGELFF. The CDR3 DNA reads as TGCAGTGCTAGTGACGGGGGTTACACCGGGGAGCTGTTTTTT.